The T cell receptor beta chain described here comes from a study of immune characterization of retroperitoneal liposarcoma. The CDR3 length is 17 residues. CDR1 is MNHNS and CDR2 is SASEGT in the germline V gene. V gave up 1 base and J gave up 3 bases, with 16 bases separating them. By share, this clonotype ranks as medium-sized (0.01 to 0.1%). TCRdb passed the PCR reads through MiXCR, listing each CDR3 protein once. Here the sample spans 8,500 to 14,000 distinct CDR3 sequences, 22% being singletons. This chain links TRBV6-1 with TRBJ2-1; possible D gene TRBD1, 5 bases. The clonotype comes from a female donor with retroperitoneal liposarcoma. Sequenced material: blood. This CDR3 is CASSEDAVGQYYNEQFF. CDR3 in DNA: TGTGCCAGCAGTGAAGATGCGGTCGGACAATACTACAATGAGCAGTTCTTC.